Listed below are T cell receptor beta chains from one sample, sequenced in a study of control samples from healthy donors and cancer patients. Using immunoSEQ multiplex PCR, the repertoire was profiled, and TCRdb retains in-frame clones only, with some absent. The sample lists tens of thousands of clones, over 85% occurring once. Source material: PBMCs. The receptors come from a woman aged 55-69 years with head and neck cancer. The CDR3 runs from the conserved cysteine through the conserved F or W. D genes are given only for firm matches. Expanded clones get a size class; other rows say once, few or many, or leave the size out.

>TRBJ2-1|once|13|.|TRBV29-1
TGCAGCGTTGAAATAGCGGTTCCTAATGAGCAGTTCTTC
CSVEIAVPNEQFF
>TRBJ2-2|.|15|TRBD1|TRBV19
TGTGCCAGTCAAGCAGGGGGATTGGGCACCGGGGAGCTGTTTTTT
CASQAGGLGTGELFF
>TRBJ1-5|.|15|.|TRBV7-8
TGTGCCAGCAGCTTAGTGGGAGGGGGTAGGCAGCCCCAGCATTTT
CASSLVGGGRQPQHF
>TRBJ2-1|.|16|.|TRBV21-1
TGTGCCAGCAGCATTCCCCAGCCTGTCGCCGACAATGAGCAGTTCTTC
CASSIPQPVADNEQFF
>TRBJ1-1|few|12|.|TRBV14
TGTGCCAGCAGGCGCCTTGGGGATGAAGCTTTCTTT
CASRRLGDEAFF
>TRBJ2-1|once|14|TRBD2|TRBV12-5
TGTGCTAGTGGTGGGACTAGCGGGCGCAATGAGCAGTTCTTC
CASGGTSGRNEQFF
>TRBJ1-5|.|15|.|TRBV19
TGTGCCAGTAGTATAATGGGGACGAGCGGTCAGCCCCAGCATTTT
CASSIMGTSGQPQHF
>TRBJ1-1|.|13|.|TRBV7-9
TGTGCCAGCAGCCCTAGCGGGGGCACTGAAGCTTTCTTT
CASSPSGGTEAFF
>TRBJ2-5|.|15|.|TRBV4-2
TGTGCCAGCAGCCAACAGAGAGTGTCGGGGGAGACCCAGTACTTC
CASSQQRVSGETQYF
>TRBJ2-5|.|15|.|TRBV19
TGTGCCAGTAGTAGGAGACAGGGAGGTCGGAAGACCCAGTACTTC
CASSRRQGGRKTQYF
>TRBJ2-7|.|15|.|TRBV18
TGTGCCAGCTCCCCAGGGGGGGGAATTAGAGACGAGCAGTACTTC
CASSPGGGIRDEQYF
>TRBJ2-3|.|14|.|TRBV9
TGTGCCAGCAGCGGCAACATAGACACAGATACGCAGTATTTT
CASSGNIDTDTQYF
>TRBJ2-6|.|15|.|TRBV20-1
TGCAGTGCTAGTGGGGGTCCGGTAGGGGCCAACGTCCTGACTTTC
CSASGGPVGANVLTF
>TRBJ1-1|.|14|.|TRBV2
TGTGCCAGCAGTGAAGAGGTTCCGAACACTGAAGCTTTCTTT
CASSEEVPNTEAFF
>TRBJ2-7|.|11|TRBD1|TRBV28
TGTGCCAGCAGAACAGGGGACGAGCAGTACTTC
CASRTGDEQYF
>TRBJ1-5|.|17|TRBD1|TRBV25-1
TGTGCCAGCAGTGAATATTCCGGGACAGGGGGTAATCAGCCCCAGCATTTT
CASSEYSGTGGNQPQHF
>TRBJ2-2|.|18|.|TRBV1
TGCACCAGCAGCCAAGAGAAAGGGGCGGGAGAGGGCACCGGGGAGCTGTTTTTT
CTSSQEKGAGEGTGELFF
>TRBJ2-7|.|15|.|TRBV3-1/TRBV3-2
TGTGCCAGCAGCCATTCGAATAGGGGATCCTACGAGCAGTACTTC
CASSHSNRGSYEQYF
>TRBJ1-6|.|15|TRBD1|TRBV11-2
TGTGCCAGCAGCCGATGGGGGACAGGGGGTTCACCCCTCCACTTT
CASSRWGTGGSPLHF
>TRBJ1-5|.|15|TRBD1|TRBV3-1/TRBV3-2
TGTGCCAGCAGCCGACGACAGGGTGGGAATCAGCCCCAGCATTTT
CASSRRQGGNQPQHF
>TRBJ1-4|.|12|.|TRBV29-1
TGCAGCGTTGTGGGGGTTAATGAAAAACTGTTTTTT
CSVVGVNEKLFF
>TRBJ2-2|.|14|.|TRBV6-5
TGTGCCAGCAGTCCGACCCTACCAACCGGGGAGCTGTTTTTT
CASSPTLPTGELFF
>TRBJ1-5|.|16|.|TRBV15
TGTGCCACCAGCAGAGGGCGCAGGGAAAGCAATCAGCCCCAGCATTTT
CATSRGRRESNQPQHF
>TRBJ2-2|.|16|.|TRBV15
TGTGCCACCAGCAGAGATGTCGGTGGGAACACCGGGGAGCTGTTTTTT
CATSRDVGGNTGELFF
>TRBJ1-5|.|16|.|TRBV5-6
TGTGCCAGCAGCCTCGTAGGAGGGGGAGGCAATCAGCCCCAGCATTTT
CASSLVGGGGNQPQHF
>TRBJ1-3|.|16|.|TRBV5-5
TGTGCCAGCAGCTTCGTAGGGAGTAGGTCGGGAAACACCATATATTTT
CASSFVGSRSGNTIYF
>TRBJ2-5|.|13|.|TRBV5-4
TGTGCCAGCAGCTTTACAGGGAGCGAGACCCAGTACTTC
CASSFTGSETQYF
>TRBJ1-2|few|13|.|TRBV25-1
TGTGCCAGCAGTGAAGTGCTGAACTATGGCTACACCTTC
CASSEVLNYGYTF
>TRBJ1-5|.|13|.|TRBV27
TGTGCCAGCAGCCCTGATCGCAATCAGCCCCAGCATTTT
CASSPDRNQPQHF
>TRBJ2-3|.|14|.|TRBV7-8
TGTGCCAGCAGCCCCGACTGGAGCACAGATACGCAGTATTTT
CASSPDWSTDTQYF
>TRBJ2-1|.|15|TRBD2|TRBV5-4
TGTGCCAGCAGCGCGGGACTAGCGGGAGGTAATGAGCAGTTCTTC
CASSAGLAGGNEQFF
>TRBJ1-2|.|13|.|TRBV10-3
TGTGCCATCAGACTCGGGGATGACTATGGCTACACCTTC
CAIRLGDDYGYTF
>TRBJ1-6|.|11|.|TRBV6-5
TGTGCCAGCATCGCTAATTCACCCCTCCACTTT
CASIANSPLHF
>TRBJ1-6|.|16|.|TRBV21-1
TGTGCCAGCAGCAAAAGGGGGACAGGGGAGTATTCACCCCTCCACTTT
CASSKRGTGEYSPLHF
>TRBJ2-3|.|13|TRBD1|TRBV5-1
TGCGCCAGTGGACAGGGGAACACAGATACGCAGTATTTT
CASGQGNTDTQYF
>TRBJ2-3|.|15|TRBD2|TRBV20-1
TGCAGTGCTAGTTCGCCTAGCGGTTTGGCAGATACGCAGTATTTT
CSASSPSGLADTQYF
>TRBJ2-7|few|14|TRBD1|TRBV11-2
TGTGCCAGCAGCTTCCTGACAGGGACGAGGGAGCAGTACTTC
CASSFLTGTREQYF
>TRBJ1-2|few|16|.|TRBV7-9
TGTGCCAGCACCCGAGCCCCCCAGGGCGGAGGATATGGCTACACCTTC
CASTRAPQGGGYGYTF
>TRBJ2-7|.|15|TRBD2|TRBV6-2/TRBV6-3
TGTGCCAGCAGTTACTCGGGACTAGCGAATTACGAGCAGTACTTC
CASSYSGLANYEQYF
>TRBJ2-7|.|15|.|TRBV6-1
TGTGCCAGCAGTGAAGCTTGGCAGGCGTCCTACGAGCAGTACTTC
CASSEAWQASYEQYF
>TRBJ1-5|.|13|.|TRBV4-3
TGCGCCAGCAGCCAAGATCAGGGTCAGCCCCAGCATTTT
CASSQDQGQPQHF
>TRBJ2-1|.|13|TRBD2|TRBV29-1
TGCAGCGTTGCGGCTAGCGGGAGTAATGAGCAGTTCTTC
CSVAASGSNEQFF
>TRBJ2-7|.|15|.|TRBV3-1/TRBV3-2
TGTGCCAGCAGCTTTGAGGAGGGGGGGACCTACGAGCAGTACTTC
CASSFEEGGTYEQYF
>TRBJ1-5|.|14|.|TRBV3-1/TRBV3-2
TGTGCCAGCAGCCAAGATCTTAGGGGTCAGCCCCAGCATTTT
CASSQDLRGQPQHF
>TRBJ2-4|.|13|.|TRBV5-5
TGTGCCAGCAGCTTGGCAGGGAAAAACATTCAGTACTTC
CASSLAGKNIQYF
>TRBJ2-7|.|14|.|TRBV3-1/TRBV3-2
TGTGCCAGCAGCCAGGGACTCCGAGGGCTCGAGCAGTACTTC
CASSQGLRGLEQYF
>TRBJ1-4|once|11|.|TRBV12-3/TRBV12-4
TGTGCCAGCACTTTAGGTGAAAAACTGTTTTTT
CASTLGEKLFF
>TRBJ2-2|.|15|.|TRBV2
TGTGCCAGCAGTGAATGGGGTCGGCTCTCCGGGGAGCTGTTTTTT
CASSEWGRLSGELFF